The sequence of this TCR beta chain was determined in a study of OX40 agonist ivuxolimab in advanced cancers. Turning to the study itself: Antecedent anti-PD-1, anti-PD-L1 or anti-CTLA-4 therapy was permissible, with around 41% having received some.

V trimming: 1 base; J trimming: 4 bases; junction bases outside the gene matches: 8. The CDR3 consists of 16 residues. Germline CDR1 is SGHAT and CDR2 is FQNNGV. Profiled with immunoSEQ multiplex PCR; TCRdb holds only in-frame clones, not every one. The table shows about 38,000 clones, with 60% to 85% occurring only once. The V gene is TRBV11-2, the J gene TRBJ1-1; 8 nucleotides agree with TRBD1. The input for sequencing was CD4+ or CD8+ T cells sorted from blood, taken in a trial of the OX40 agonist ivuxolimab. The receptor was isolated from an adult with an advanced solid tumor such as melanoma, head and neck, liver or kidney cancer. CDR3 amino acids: CASSLGGRGRGTEAFF. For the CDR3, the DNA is TGTGCCAGCAGCTTAGGGGGCAGGGGGCGAGGCACTGAAGCTTTCTTT.